Here is one TCR beta chain with its context. As yet, its antigen is unknown. This sample is drawn from a study of radiation and T cells in renal cell carcinoma. Study-wide findings and caveats: From baseline, blood top tumor clonotypes peaked at 2 weeks post-radiation. Baseline intratumoral clonotype presence is unknown without pretreatment biopsies.

The time point denotes: blood 4 weeks post-SBRT, at nephrectomy. Treatment specified: 15 Gy SBRT to primary tumor, nephrectomy 4 weeks later. Nephrectomy followed 15 Gy stereotactic body radiation by 4 weeks. Serial blood draws occurred at baseline and 2 and 4 weeks post-SBRT. Measured with immunoSEQ multiplex PCR; TCRdb has only the in-frame clones, and not every one. The sample records some 64,000 clones, about 80% being singletons. Here the sequenced sample was blood, taken from a patient whose treatment included radiotherapy and nephrectomy. This sequence was found in a man aged 60 to 75 with renal cell carcinoma.

CDR3 sequence: CASTSSRQGNSPLHF. The CDR3 bases are TGTGCCAGTACCTCATCAAGACAGGGCAATTCACCCCTCCACTTT. The chain carries TRBV19 and TRBJ1-6; 7 positions agree with TRBD1. Germline V CDR1 and CDR2: LNHDA, SQIVND (reference sequence). The CDR3 loop spans 15 amino acids. The ends lost 7 bases at V and 7 bases at J; junction bases unmatched: 10.